This T cell receptor (beta chain) is drawn from a study of tissue T cells after allogeneic stem cell transplantation. Sequenced by immunoSEQ multiplex PCR; TCRdb stores in-frame clones only, minus some. The table includes 3,800 or so clones, 50% detected once. This clone has a handful of counts. The gene names given are mouse names. The read terminates 1 residue ahead of where the CDR3 ends, so the germline J gene completes it. After removal of 4 bases from V and 3 bases from J, the junction contained 1 base not matched to a gene. Germline CDR1 KGHPV, CDR2 FQNQEV (reference sequence). This CDR3 spans 13 amino acids. Time point specified: mouse harvest day 7 after allogeneic transplant. Mouse grafts combined 10^7 T-cell-depleted bone marrow cells with 10^6 splenic CD5+ T cells.

This clonotype was obtained from a female BALB/c mouse given C57BL/6 T cells with graft-versus-host disease after an allogeneic hematopoietic cell transplant. The gene calls are TRBV26 and TRBJ2-7, with TRBD1 matching over 9 bases. Sequences were obtained from lymph node tissue. CDR3 DNA (partial): TGTGCCAGCAGTCGGGACAGGGACTATGAACAGTAC. It translates to CASSRDRDYEQY. The complete CDR3 protein is CASSRDRDYEQYF.